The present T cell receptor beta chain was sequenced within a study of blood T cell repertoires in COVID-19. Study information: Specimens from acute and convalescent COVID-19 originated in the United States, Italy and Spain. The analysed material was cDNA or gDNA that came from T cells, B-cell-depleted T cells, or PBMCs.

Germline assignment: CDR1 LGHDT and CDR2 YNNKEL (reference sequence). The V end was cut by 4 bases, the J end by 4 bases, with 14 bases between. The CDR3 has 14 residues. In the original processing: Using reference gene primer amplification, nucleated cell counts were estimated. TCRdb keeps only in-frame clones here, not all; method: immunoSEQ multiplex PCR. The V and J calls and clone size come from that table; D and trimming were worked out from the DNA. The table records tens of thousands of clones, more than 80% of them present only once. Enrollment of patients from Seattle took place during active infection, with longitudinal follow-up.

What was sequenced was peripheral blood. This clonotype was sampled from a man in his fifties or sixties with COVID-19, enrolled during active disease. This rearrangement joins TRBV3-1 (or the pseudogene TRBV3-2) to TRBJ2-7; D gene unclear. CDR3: CASSLSKRDYEQYF. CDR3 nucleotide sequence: TGTGCCAGCAGCCTTTCCAAAAGAGATTACGAGCAGTACTTC.